Following are 15 T cell receptor beta chains from one sample sequenced in a study of vaccination and CD4 T cells after COVID-19. Sequence data for DNA of cultured CD4+ T cells were generated by the Oncomine TCR Beta short-read assay. Using its own MiXCR run on the PCR reads, TCRdb lists one record per CDR3 protein. This table holds some 7,000 distinct CDR3 sequences, 35% to 40% found once. The treatment is: 10-day PBMC culture with coronavirus spike peptide pools or control peptides (ViraFEST assay). Gathering of the CD4+ T cells, from the unexposed donor, took place before the COVID-19 pandemic (2011-2018). Antigens for these TCRs are unknown. Sequencing input: CD4+ T cells from blood, cultured in vitro. These receptors came from a human donor in good health.

This clonotype has a handful of counts. This chain links TRBV28 with TRBJ1-1, with D perhaps matching TRBD1 (5 bases). This CDR3 has 13 amino acids. Germline loops: CDR1 MDHEN, CDR2 SYDVKM. CDR3 region: CLSTRVGGTEAFF. The CDR3 region has the DNA TGTCTATCAACTCGGGTTGGGGGGACTGAAGCTTTCTTT.

This chain uses TRBV11-2 with TRBJ1-2; D is uncertain. Germline-derived CDR1 and CDR2 are SGHAT and FQNNGV. The CDR3 length is 14 residues. With 3 bases removed from V and 4 bases from J, the gap between germline ends came to 12 bases. Written as DNA, the CDR3 is TGTGCCAGCAGCTTGGAGGGAAGAGGCTATGGCTACACCTTC. Protein sequence: CASSLEGRGYGYTF.

This chain links TRBV9 with TRBJ2-1; D assignment may be TRBD1 or TRBD2 (5 bases each). The germline V gene encodes CDR1 SGDLS and CDR2 YYNGEE. This CDR3 has 14 amino acids. V shed 4 bases and J shed 5 bases, with 13 bases lying between them. The DNA of the CDR3 is TGTGCCAGCAGCCCTCACGGGGCAGACAATGAGCAGTTCTTC. It translates to CASSPHGADNEQFF.

This clonotype was observed a few times. The chain recombines TRBV10-1 with TRBJ1-5; D possibly corresponds to TRBD1 (6 bases). The CDR3 covers 13 residues. Looked up from germline, CDR1 is WNHNN and CDR2 is SYGVQD (reference sequence). The V end was cut by 3 bases, the J end by 7 bases, with 10 bases between. DNA of the CDR3: TGCGCCAGCAGTGATACAGGGCTACAGCCCCAGCATTTT. Translated: CASSDTGLQPQHF.

J is TRBJ1-1 and V is TRBV20-1; D remains ambiguous. The CDR3 consists of 12 residues. V was cut by 2 bases and J by 3 bases, with 7 bases left in between. CDR1 is DFQATT, CDR2 SNEGSKA, per germline (reference sequence). CDR3 nucleotide sequence: TGCAGTGCTAGATCTCACGACACTGAAGCTTTCTTT. Encoded protein: CSARSHDTEAFF.

In this sample, this clonotype turned up a few times. This chain's CDR3 is CASSPPDEASYGYTF. In nucleotides, the CDR3 is TGTGCCAGCAGCCCACCCGATGAGGCATCGTATGGCTACACCTTC. The chain employs TRBV5-4 and TRBJ1-2; D is unclear. The CDR3 extends over 15 amino acids. The V gene's germline CDR1 is SGHNT and CDR2 YYREEE (reference sequence). V was trimmed by 4 bases and J by 5 bases, leaving 18 bases between them.

The chain links TRBV5-1 to TRBJ2-3; 8 nucleotides line up with TRBD2. CDR1 and CDR2 from the germline V gene are SGHRS and YFSETQ. The J segment lost 5 bases and the V segment lost 4 bases, leaving 6 bases of the junction unmatched. The CDR3 loop spans 14 amino acids. The CDR3 nucleotides read TGCGCCAGCAGCCCGGGGGGGGCCGGAGATACGCAGTATTTT. It encodes CASSPGGAGDTQYF.

This clonotype has only a few counts. The V call is TRBV7-2, the J call TRBJ2-3; 8 nucleotides line up with TRBD2. Germline V gene sequence: CDR1 SGHTA, CDR2 FQGNSA. CDR3 size: 17 residues. J lost 3 bases, V lost 5 bases, and 13 bases had no gene match. The CDR3 coding sequence is TGTGCCAGCAGCCCTCTGGGGGCGGGGGGCGGAACAGATACGCAGTATTTT. It translates to CASSPLGAGGGTDTQYF.

The chain employs TRBV25-1 and TRBJ2-2, with D possibly called TRBD1 or TRBD2 (5 bases each). V was trimmed by 10 bases and J by 5 bases, leaving 14 bases between them. Germline CDR1 MGHDK, CDR2 SYGVNS. The length of the CDR3 is 13 residues. The DNA for the CDR3 is TGTGCCACCATGGGGGTGGGGACCGGGGAGCTGTTTTTT. Residues: CATMGVGTGELFF.

A few counts support this clonotype. J is TRBJ1-2 and V is TRBV5-4; a weak D match, TRBD1 (6 bases). The V gene lost 4 bases and the J gene lost 4 bases, with 17 bases spanning the gap. From germline, CDR1 is SGHNT and CDR2 YYREEE (reference sequence). The CDR3 totals 15 residues. The CDR3 region is CASSPSGGQVYGYTF. CDR3 nucleotides: TGTGCCAGCAGCCCGAGCGGGGGGCAGGTCTATGGCTACACCTTC.

The chain uses TRBV5-1 and TRBJ2-1; TRBD2 matches at 9 bases. The CDR3 loop spans 14 amino acids. CDR1 is SGHRS and CDR2 is YFSETQ in the germline V gene. V shed 7 bases, J shed 4 bases, and the junction held 6 bases outside the gene matches. CDR3 in amino acids: CASARGGAYNEQFF. CDR3 DNA sequence: TGCGCCAGCGCACGCGGGGGGGCTTACAATGAGCAGTTCTTC.

This sequence joins TRBV25-1 and TRBJ2-2; 9 nucleotides agree with TRBD1. This CDR3 region has 16 residues. Germline trimming cut 8 bases from V and 1 base from J; bases unmatched to any gene: 8. The germline CDR1 and CDR2 sequences are MGHDK and SYGVNS. The CDR3 DNA sequence: TGTGCCAGCCGCGGGTGGGGACAGGGGAACACCGGGGAGCTGTTTTTT. This gives the protein CASRGWGQGNTGELFF.

There are a few counts of this clonotype. V is TRBV5-8 and J is TRBJ1-2; TRBD1 matches at 7 bases. Germline lookup yields CDR1 SGHTS and CDR2 YDEGEE. The CDR3 has 14 amino acids. V shed 1 base and J 2 bases; nucleotides not matched to a gene: 2. CDR3 nucleotides: TGTGCCAGCAGCTTGCACAGGGGAAACTATGGCTACACCTTC. As protein: CASSLHRGNYGYTF.

This clonotype was counted between two and nine times. V and J are TRBV18 and TRBJ1-6; D might be TRBD1 (6 bases). Trimming took off 2 bases at V and 8 bases at J, with 10 bases between the two ends. The CDR3 spans 14 residues. Germline V gene sequence: CDR1 KGHSH, CDR2 LQKENI. As DNA, the CDR3 is TGTGCCAGCTCACCATTGGGGGCGGATTCACCCCTCCACTTT. This encodes CASSPLGADSPLHF.

This clonotype showed up just a few times. The chain joins TRBV7-9 to TRBJ2-7; the match to TRBD1 covers 10 bases. CDR1 and CDR2 from the germline V gene are SEHNR and FQNEAQ (reference sequence). The CDR3 extends over 15 amino acids. The ends lost 3 bases at V and 1 base at J; junction bases unmatched: 3. The CDR3 protein is CASSFGTGASYEQYF. CDR3 coding DNA: TGTGCCAGCAGCTTTGGGACAGGGGCTTCCTACGAGCAGTACTTC.